The rows below give T cell receptor beta chains drawn from one sample of a study of cytomegalovirus exposure and HLA in healthy donors. TCRdb keeps only in-frame clones here, not all; method: immunoSEQ multiplex PCR. This sample carries about 55,000 clones, approximately 52% of them seen once, and the ten largest clones take approximately 12%. What was sequenced was PBMCs. The receptor set was obtained from a human donor in good health. CDR3s leave out the opening cysteine and the closing phenylalanine or tryptophan.

TRBV9	TRBJ2-2	ASSVGLAENTGELF
TRBV11-2	TRBJ1-4	ASSGTVNEKLF
TRBV29-1	TRBJ2-7	SVEEGDRAYEQY
TRBV5-1	TRBJ2-7	ASSQTRTGRYEQY
TRBV5-1	TRBJ1-5	ASSLAFNQPQH
TRBV5-1	TRBJ2-5	ASQTGTSGGSQY
TRBV29-1	TRBJ2-7	SVTGQAGEQY
TRBV5-1	TRBJ2-3	ASSLGGDRRISTDTQY
TRBV7-8	TRBJ2-5	ASSLWTRGETQY
TRBV6-6	TRBJ1-2	ASSYDGGREGYT
TRBV20-1	TRBJ2-5	SATRQETQY
TRBV6-6	TRBJ1-1	ASSGSRVNTEAF
TRBV9	TRBJ2-2	ASSVGGRAGGVATGELF
TRBV30	TRBJ2-7	RIQRDWTYEQY
TRBV19	TRBJ1-2	ASSGTAQTDDGYT
TRBV7-9	TRBJ2-2	ASSLGALELTGELF
TRBV10-3	TRBJ1-2	AIREGQGGYGYT
TRBV5-6	TRBJ1-2	ASSLGAHGYT
TRBV7-2	TRBJ1-5	ASSFSGDRNQPQH
TRBV10-1	TRBJ1-2	ASSSGQGNYGYT
TRBV5-4	TRBJ2-2	ATRASRGGELF
TRBV5-1	TRBJ1-4	ASSLGQVNEKLF
TRBV5-4	TRBJ2-3	ASSLAGQASTDTQY
TRBV27	TRBJ2-2	ASSLRGRGNTGELF
TRBV5-1	TRBJ2-5	ASSILAGGGRETQY
TRBV21-1	TRBJ2-1	ASRLAGGSYNEQF
TRBV5-8	TRBJ1-4	ASSWQGFDNEKLF
TRBV27	TRBJ1-6	ASRLNSGQGSPAH
TRBV16	TRBJ1-1	ASSANRYTEAF
TRBV4-2	TRBJ1-1	ASSPGQGWTEAF
TRBV6-5	TRBJ2-7	ASSYSWDRYEQY
TRBV7-8	TRBJ1-1	ASSLGTGEYTEAF
TRBV6-4	TRBJ1-2	ASSMTGDHYGYT
TRBV15	TRBJ1-1	ATSTAEGGRPEAF
TRBV27	TRBJ1-4	ASSAFQTTNEKLF
TRBV2	TRBJ2-1	ASRGTGGVYEQF
TRBV5-1	TRBJ2-2	ASSSWTSGTGELF
TRBV18	TRBJ2-6	ASSPQGTYSGANVLT
TRBV5-1	TRBJ1-2	ASSSVPGGDYGYP
TRBV5-1	TRBJ2-7	ASSWTGGEQY
TRBV30	TRBJ1-2	AWTGGDYGYT
TRBV4-2	TRBJ2-7	ASGLAGGEQY
TRBV10-1	TRBJ2-4	ASSRAGGKNIQY
TRBV19	TRBJ1-5	ASSQQRSQPQH
TRBV19	TRBJ2-6	ASSTLGGGFSGANVLT
TRBV14	TRBJ2-5	ASSHLLAGGQETQY
TRBV7-2	TRBJ1-5	ASSLTVTNQPQH
TRBV30	TRBJ1-2	AWHTGGGYIPTNYGYP
TRBV9	TRBJ2-4	ASSASSRGTGRNIQY
TRBV2	TRBJ2-7	ASSERGRTYEQY
TRBV10-3	TRBJ2-1	AISPGTGGAYNEQF
TRBV7-9	TRBJ2-5	ASSLGNSGGETQY
TRBV27	TRBJ2-5	ASRAGGPGQETQY
TRBV4-2	TRBJ1-5	ASSQFGERRGGNQPQH
TRBV5-1	TRBJ2-2	ASSSTPGHHVTGELF
TRBV4-3	TRBJ1-5	ASSQDWVGGSSNQPQH
TRBV9	TRBJ1-5	ASSVGDSALSQPQH